Listed below are T cell receptor beta chains from one sample, sequenced in a study of T cells after yellow fever vaccination. TCRdb fed the 5' RACE reads into MiXCR, producing one record per CDR3 protein. The sample has about 170,000 distinct CDR3 sequences; 5.5% to 7.5% are singletons. The material sequenced was CD4+ T cells sorted from PBMCs, taken on the day of the first yellow fever vaccination. The receptors originated from a man aged 18 to 29 who received the YFV17D yellow fever vaccine. The CDR3 runs from the conserved cysteine through the conserved F or W. Each record gives: clone size, D gene, J gene, V gene, CDR3 protein, CDR3 DNA. The D gene is left open where the match is weak. Not all rows give a size; the values are once, few, many and, for expanded clones, a class.

size: NA
D: TRBD2
J: TRBJ2-1
V: TRBV6-2/TRBV6-3
CDR3: CASTKGAGLTNEQFF
DNA: TGTGCCAGCACTAAAGGAGCGGGACTAACCAATGAGCAGTTCTTC

size: NA
D: TRBD2
J: TRBJ2-3
V: TRBV7-3
CDR3: CASSLRLADTQYF
DNA: TGTGCCAGCAGCTTAAGACTAGCGGATACGCAGTATTTT

size: many
D: NA
J: TRBJ2-2
V: TRBV5-1
CDR3: CASSLAGGLELFF
DNA: TGCGCCAGCAGCTTGGCCGGAGGGTTGGAGCTGTTTTTT

size: many
D: NA
J: TRBJ2-1
V: TRBV5-1
CDR3: CASSQQGRDEQFF
DNA: TGCGCCAGCAGCCAACAAGGCCGGGATGAGCAGTTCTTC

size: many
D: NA
J: TRBJ1-2
V: TRBV18
CDR3: CASSGGLFSGYTF
DNA: TGTGCCAGCTCAGGGGGACTCTTCTCCGGCTACACCTTC

size: NA
D: NA
J: TRBJ1-1
V: TRBV5-6
CDR3: CASSLGPAIRSGEAFF
DNA: TGTGCCAGCAGCTTGGGTCCAGCCATACGGAGTGGTGAAGCTTTCTTT

size: few
D: TRBD1
J: TRBJ1-1
V: TRBV7-9
CDR3: CASSFRDRPNTEAFF
DNA: TGTGCCAGCAGCTTCCGGGACAGGCCGAACACTGAAGCTTTCTTT

size: many
D: TRBD2
J: TRBJ2-7
V: TRBV7-2
CDR3: CASSSGTSISYEQYF
DNA: TGTGCCAGCAGCTCCGGGACTAGCATATCCTACGAGCAGTACTTC

size: many
D: NA
J: TRBJ2-2
V: TRBV7-8
CDR3: CASSPAGGELFF
DNA: TGTGCCAGCAGCCCGGCGGGCGGGGAGCTGTTTTTT

size: NA
D: TRBD1
J: TRBJ2-5
V: TRBV20-1
CDR3: CSAKGAGETQYF
DNA: TGCAGTGCTAAGGGGGCCGGTGAGACCCAGTACTTC

size: few
D: NA
J: TRBJ2-2
V: TRBV11-2
CDR3: CASSLGGSADYTGELFF
DNA: TGTGCCAGCAGCTTAGGTGGGAGCGCGGATTACACCGGGGAGCTGTTTTTT

size: many
D: TRBD1
J: TRBJ1-1
V: TRBV7-2
CDR3: CASSYRGANTEAFF
DNA: TGTGCCAGCAGCTACAGGGGGGCGAACACTGAAGCTTTCTTT

size: NA
D: TRBD1
J: TRBJ1-5
V: TRBV18
CDR3: CASSPGGTRSNQPQHF
DNA: TGTGCCAGTTCACCAGGGGGGACACGGAGCAATCAGCCCCAGCATTTT

size: NA
D: NA
J: TRBJ2-1
V: TRBV19
CDR3: CASNIQGSSDEQFF
DNA: TGTGCCAGTAATATTCAGGGGTCTTCGGATGAGCAGTTCTTC

size: many
D: NA
J: TRBJ1-1
V: TRBV7-2
CDR3: CASSLARVTEAFF
DNA: TGTGCCAGCAGCTTAGCGCGCGTGACAGAGGCTTTCTTT

size: few
D: NA
J: TRBJ1-2
V: TRBV6-1
CDR3: CASSEAGGSYGYTF
DNA: TGTGCCAGCAGTGAAGCGGGGGGCAGCTATGGCTACACCTTC

size: NA
D: NA
J: TRBJ1-3
V: TRBV6-5
CDR3: CASSYGFSGNTIYF
DNA: TGTGCCAGCAGTTATGGATTCTCTGGAAACACCATATATTTT

size: many
D: TRBD1
J: TRBJ1-2
V: TRBV6-5
CDR3: CASRGQGDYGYTF
DNA: TGTGCCAGCAGGGGACAGGGGGACTATGGCTACACCTTC

size: many
D: NA
J: TRBJ2-1
V: TRBV28
CDR3: CASADYSSYNEQFF
DNA: TGTGCCAGCGCGGACTATAGCTCCTACAATGAGCAGTTCTTC

size: NA
D: TRBD1
J: TRBJ2-1
V: TRBV9
CDR3: CASNLGQGGGSEQFF
DNA: TGTGCCAGTAACCTAGGACAGGGGGGAGGAAGTGAGCAGTTCTTC